This is a list of T cell receptor beta chains from one sample in a study of OX40 agonist ivuxolimab in advanced cancers. The protocol was immunoSEQ multiplex PCR, while the TCRdb copy is restricted to in-frame clones and leaves out a portion. Here the sample spans 75,000 to 100,000 clones, approximately 90% being singletons. The sample in question was CD4+ or CD8+ T cells sorted from blood, obtained in a trial of the OX40 agonist ivuxolimab. The source is an adult with an advanced solid tumor such as melanoma, head and neck, liver or kidney cancer. Each CDR3 is given with its conserved first and last residue. Each record gives: V gene, D gene, J gene, clone size, CDR3 DNA, CDR3 protein. A D gene is named only where the DNA matches it firmly. Expanded clones are given a class, and other clones once, few, many or no size at all.

v_gene: TRBV2
d_gene: .
j_gene: TRBJ1-2
abundance: .
CDR3nt: TGTGCCAGCAGTGGAAGGACAGTTTGGGGCTACACCTTC
CDR3aa: CASSGRTVWGYTF

v_gene: TRBV4-1
d_gene: .
j_gene: TRBJ1-2
abundance: .
CDR3nt: TGCGCCAGCAGCCAAATGGCAGGGGCGGAATATGGCTACACCTTC
CDR3aa: CASSQMAGAEYGYTF

v_gene: TRBV28
d_gene: TRBD1
j_gene: TRBJ1-6
abundance: once
CDR3nt: TGTGCCAGCAGTTTCGGGAGGGGGCGGCTCTATAATTCACCCCTCCACTTT
CDR3aa: CASSFGRGRLYNSPLHF

v_gene: TRBV6-5
d_gene: .
j_gene: TRBJ2-3
abundance: .
CDR3nt: TGTGCCAGCAGTTACACGCCAGATACGCAGTATTTT
CDR3aa: CASSYTPDTQYF

v_gene: TRBV7-8
d_gene: .
j_gene: TRBJ1-1
abundance: .
CDR3nt: TGTGCCAGCAGCTTAGTGGTAGGGAACACTGAAGCTTTCTTT
CDR3aa: CASSLVVGNTEAFF

v_gene: TRBV4-1
d_gene: TRBD2
j_gene: TRBJ2-5
abundance: .
CDR3nt: TGCGCCAGCAGCAAGGGACTAGCGGGGAAAGAGACCCAGTACTTC
CDR3aa: CASSKGLAGKETQYF

v_gene: TRBV6-5
d_gene: .
j_gene: TRBJ2-2
abundance: .
CDR3nt: TGTGCCAGCAGTTACTTGCCGGGGGCCGGGGAGCTGTTTTTT
CDR3aa: CASSYLPGAGELFF

v_gene: TRBV7-9
d_gene: TRBD2
j_gene: TRBJ2-1
abundance: .
CDR3nt: TGTGCCAGCAGCGTTAGCGGGACCCGGGACGGGCAGTTCTTC
CDR3aa: CASSVSGTRDGQFF

v_gene: TRBV5-1
d_gene: .
j_gene: TRBJ1-1
abundance: .
CDR3nt: TGCGCCAGCAGCTCCGGACGGATGAACACTGAAGCTTTCTTT
CDR3aa: CASSSGRMNTEAFF

v_gene: TRBV9
d_gene: .
j_gene: TRBJ1-2
abundance: .
CDR3nt: TGTGCCAGCAGCGTCGGTACTAACTATGGCTACACCTTC
CDR3aa: CASSVGTNYGYTF

v_gene: TRBV19
d_gene: .
j_gene: TRBJ2-2
abundance: few
CDR3nt: TGTGCCAGTAGTATAACGGCTAGCCAGTTACTATTGGGCACCGGGGAGCTGTTTTTT
CDR3aa: CASSITASQLLLGTGELFF

v_gene: TRBV30
d_gene: .
j_gene: TRBJ2-3
abundance: .
CDR3nt: TGTGCCGGAGAAGAACTACCCACAGATACGCAGTATTTT
CDR3aa: CAGEELPTDTQYF

v_gene: TRBV7-9
d_gene: .
j_gene: TRBJ1-2
abundance: .
CDR3nt: TGTGCCAGCAGCTTATTGACAGAGGGTGGCTACACCTTC
CDR3aa: CASSLLTEGGYTF

v_gene: TRBV27
d_gene: TRBD1
j_gene: TRBJ1-2
abundance: .
CDR3nt: TGTGCCAGCAGTAAAGGACCCGGACAGGGAGGGGCGCCTGGCTACACCTTC
CDR3aa: CASSKGPGQGGAPGYTF

v_gene: TRBV19
d_gene: .
j_gene: TRBJ2-7
abundance: .
CDR3nt: TGTGCCAGTAGTATGCATAGGGAAACCTACGAGCAGTACTTC
CDR3aa: CASSMHRETYEQYF

v_gene: TRBV11-2
d_gene: .
j_gene: TRBJ2-6
abundance: once
CDR3nt: TGTGCCAGCAGGCCCATGGGGGCTGGGGCCAACGTCCTGACTTTC
CDR3aa: CASRPMGAGANVLTF

v_gene: TRBV7-8
d_gene: .
j_gene: TRBJ1-2
abundance: .
CDR3nt: TGTGCCAGCAGCTCGAGAGGAGGGCTTGACTATGGCTACACCTTC
CDR3aa: CASSSRGGLDYGYTF

v_gene: TRBV7-2
d_gene: .
j_gene: TRBJ1-4
abundance: .
CDR3nt: TGTGCCAGCAGCTCAGGGAGAGTAGCTAATGAAAAACTGTTTTTT
CDR3aa: CASSSGRVANEKLFF

v_gene: TRBV4-3
d_gene: .
j_gene: TRBJ2-3
abundance: .
CDR3nt: TGCGCCAGCAGCCAAGATCTGGTGGGGGCGACAGATACGCAGTATTTT
CDR3aa: CASSQDLVGATDTQYF

v_gene: TRBV15
d_gene: .
j_gene: TRBJ2-7
abundance: .
CDR3nt: TGTGCCACCAGCACCGTACGAGGGGGAGAGACCTACGAGCAGTACTTC
CDR3aa: CATSTVRGGETYEQYF

v_gene: TRBV7-2
d_gene: TRBD1
j_gene: TRBJ1-2
abundance: .
CDR3nt: TGTGCCAGCAGCTCAAGACAGGGCGGAGACATTGGCTACACCTTC
CDR3aa: CASSSRQGGDIGYTF

v_gene: TRBV6-6
d_gene: .
j_gene: TRBJ2-7
abundance: .
CDR3nt: TGTGCCAGCAGCAAACTAGCCGGGAGTTACGAGCAGTACTTC
CDR3aa: CASSKLAGSYEQYF

v_gene: TRBV4-1
d_gene: .
j_gene: TRBJ2-3
abundance: .
CDR3nt: TGCGCCAGCAGCCAAGTGGGGCGCCTTGATACGCAGTATTTT
CDR3aa: CASSQVGRLDTQYF

v_gene: TRBV5-1
d_gene: .
j_gene: TRBJ2-2
abundance: .
CDR3nt: TGCGCCAGCACGACAGGGAACACCGGGGAGCTGTTTTTT
CDR3aa: CASTTGNTGELFF

v_gene: TRBV5-1
d_gene: TRBD1
j_gene: TRBJ2-7
abundance: .
CDR3nt: TGCGCCAGCAGGCCCGGACAGGCCTACGAGCAGTACTTC
CDR3aa: CASRPGQAYEQYF

v_gene: TRBV4-1
d_gene: .
j_gene: TRBJ1-4
abundance: .
CDR3nt: TGCGCCAGCAGCCAAGTGGGGACGGGTAATGAAAAACTGTTTTTT
CDR3aa: CASSQVGTGNEKLFF

v_gene: TRBV28
d_gene: .
j_gene: TRBJ1-3
abundance: .
CDR3nt: TGTGCCAGCAGTTCCGTTCTGGCAAGTGCAGGAAACACCATATATTTT
CDR3aa: CASSSVLASAGNTIYF

v_gene: TRBV19
d_gene: .
j_gene: TRBJ2-5
abundance: .
CDR3nt: TGTGCCAGTAGCAACAGGGAGGGAAGAGAGACCCAGTACTTC
CDR3aa: CASSNREGRETQYF

v_gene: TRBV6-1
d_gene: TRBD1
j_gene: TRBJ2-4
abundance: .
CDR3nt: TGTGCCAGCAGTGAGGGGACAGATAACATTCAGTACTTC
CDR3aa: CASSEGTDNIQYF

v_gene: TRBV27
d_gene: TRBD1
j_gene: TRBJ2-1
abundance: .
CDR3nt: TGTGCCAGCAGTTCGTCCGGGACAGGGTACAATGAGCAGTTCTTC
CDR3aa: CASSSSGTGYNEQFF

v_gene: TRBV6-1
d_gene: .
j_gene: TRBJ1-5
abundance: .
CDR3nt: TGTGCCAGCAGTGAAGCCGGAGGGGATCAGCCCCAGCATTTT
CDR3aa: CASSEAGGDQPQHF

v_gene: TRBV7-2
d_gene: TRBD2
j_gene: TRBJ2-1
abundance: .
CDR3nt: TGTGCCAGCAGCTTATTTCCGGGACTAGCGAATGAGCAGTTCTTC
CDR3aa: CASSLFPGLANEQFF

v_gene: TRBV9
d_gene: .
j_gene: TRBJ1-4
abundance: .
CDR3nt: TGTGCCAGCAGCGTAGCCACTGTCGGGGAAAAACTGTTTTTT
CDR3aa: CASSVATVGEKLFF

v_gene: TRBV7-9
d_gene: .
j_gene: TRBJ1-1
abundance: .
CDR3nt: TGTGCCAGCAGCTTAGCGGTTTTAAGCACTGAAGCTTTCTTT
CDR3aa: CASSLAVLSTEAFF

v_gene: TRBV19
d_gene: TRBD1
j_gene: TRBJ1-3
abundance: .
CDR3nt: TGTGCCAGTAGTAGGGACAGGGGTACTGGAAACACCATATATTTT
CDR3aa: CASSRDRGTGNTIYF

v_gene: TRBV7-8
d_gene: TRBD2
j_gene: TRBJ2-1
abundance: .
CDR3nt: TGTGCCAGCAGTGATAGCGGGGGGGCCACTGAGCAGTTCTTC
CDR3aa: CASSDSGGATEQFF

v_gene: TRBV6-6
d_gene: .
j_gene: TRBJ1-1
abundance: .
CDR3nt: TGTGCCAGCAGTTCAGAGATTGAAGCTTTCTTT
CDR3aa: CASSSEIEAFF

v_gene: TRBV27
d_gene: .
j_gene: TRBJ2-5
abundance: .
CDR3nt: TGTGCCAGCAGTTTAAGTTTGTCGTCAGGGAAGGGAGAGACCCAGTACTTC
CDR3aa: CASSLSLSSGKGETQYF

v_gene: TRBV4-3
d_gene: TRBD2
j_gene: TRBJ2-7
abundance: .
CDR3nt: TGCGCCAGCAGCCGACAACTAGCGGGGGAATCAAATGGCGAGCAGTACTTC
CDR3aa: CASSRQLAGESNGEQYF

v_gene: TRBV7-2
d_gene: .
j_gene: TRBJ2-7
abundance: .
CDR3nt: TGTGCCAGCACCTTCGGACAGCAAGCCTACGAGCAGTACTTC
CDR3aa: CASTFGQQAYEQYF

v_gene: TRBV19
d_gene: TRBD2
j_gene: TRBJ2-7
abundance: .
CDR3nt: TGTGCCAGTAGTCCCCAGGGGCGGGAGGTCTCCTACGAGCAGTACTTC
CDR3aa: CASSPQGREVSYEQYF

v_gene: TRBV5-1
d_gene: TRBD1
j_gene: TRBJ2-7
abundance: once
CDR3nt: TGCGCCAGCAGCTTGGCTTCAGGGACAGCCTACGAGCAGTACTTC
CDR3aa: CASSLASGTAYEQYF

v_gene: TRBV9
d_gene: TRBD2
j_gene: TRBJ2-5
abundance: .
CDR3nt: TGTGCCAGCAGCGTAGAGTGGGGAGGGGAGACCCAGTACTTC
CDR3aa: CASSVEWGGETQYF

v_gene: TRBV9
d_gene: .
j_gene: TRBJ2-2
abundance: .
CDR3nt: TGTGCCAGCAGCGTAGCCGGAAGGGCCGGGGAGCTGTTTTTT
CDR3aa: CASSVAGRAGELFF

v_gene: TRBV5-1
d_gene: .
j_gene: TRBJ2-2
abundance: .
CDR3nt: TGCGCCAGCACCCTTAGGACGGATTCCACCGGGGAGCTGTTTTTT
CDR3aa: CASTLRTDSTGELFF

v_gene: TRBV7-6
d_gene: .
j_gene: TRBJ1-3
abundance: .
CDR3nt: TGTGCCAGCAGCCTACAGGTAGTCTCTGGAAACACCATATATTTT
CDR3aa: CASSLQVVSGNTIYF

v_gene: TRBV4-2
d_gene: .
j_gene: TRBJ1-6
abundance: once
CDR3nt: TGTGCCAGCAGCCAAGGTAAGGGCCCCTCTGTGAATTCACCCCTCCACTTT
CDR3aa: CASSQGKGPSVNSPLHF

v_gene: TRBV7-8
d_gene: .
j_gene: TRBJ2-1
abundance: .
CDR3nt: TGTGCCAGCAGCCCCGGAGGGCGCGGATACAATGAGCAGTTCTTC
CDR3aa: CASSPGGRGYNEQFF

v_gene: TRBV5-1
d_gene: .
j_gene: TRBJ2-7
abundance: .
CDR3nt: TGCGCCAGCAGCTTGGGAGGTTCGGTCCACGAGCAGTACTTC
CDR3aa: CASSLGGSVHEQYF